A selection of T cell receptor beta chains follows, all from one sample in a study of Ad26.COV2.S vaccination and SARS-CoV-2 variants. The assay was immunoSEQ multiplex PCR, and TCRdb's table has in-frame clones only and misses some. The sample has about 680,000 clones; more than 80% are singletons. Sample: peripheral blood, taken in a trial of Ad26.COV2.S vaccine versus placebo. The receptor source for this set is a person aged 18-65 years who received the Ad26.COV2.S COVID-19 vaccine or a placebo. The CDR3 runs from the conserved cysteine through the conserved F or W. The D gene is left open where the match is weak. Clone sizes are given selectively: once, few, many, or a class where the clone is expanded.

>NA|TRBV19|TRBJ2-3|NA
TGTGCCAGTAGGAAACGGACAGATCCAGATACGCAGTATTTT
CASRKRTDPDTQYF
>NA|TRBV6-5|TRBJ2-3|TRBD2
TGTGCCAGCTCCCGACTAGCGGCAGATACGCAGTATTTT
CASSRLAADTQYF
>NA|TRBV2|TRBJ2-7|TRBD2
TGTGCCAGCAGTCTAGGACTAGCGGGAGGTCCCGAGCAGTACTTC
CASSLGLAGGPEQYF
>NA|TRBV29-1|TRBJ2-4|NA
TGCAGCACAGATGGGGGAGCCAAAAACATTCAGTACTTC
CSTDGGAKNIQYF
>NA|TRBV7-9|TRBJ1-2|NA
TGTGCCAGCAGCCCTCTGGGTGGGGGGGCATATGGCTACACCTTC
CASSPLGGGAYGYTF
>NA|TRBV27|TRBJ2-1|TRBD2
TGTGCCAGCAGTTCCCTTACTAGCGGGAGGATCAATGAGCAGTTCTTC
CASSSLTSGRINEQFF
>NA|TRBV10-1|TRBJ2-7|TRBD1
TGCGCCAGCTCTTCGAACAGGGGGCACGAGCAGTACTTC
CASSSNRGHEQYF
>NA|TRBV5-6|TRBJ1-5|NA
TGTGCCAGCAGCCTGAGGTCGGATTCCTTCGGAAACAATCAGCCCCAGCATTTT
CASSLRSDSFGNNQPQHF
>once|TRBV6-5|TRBJ1-1|NA
TGTGCCAGCAGTATAATTGGGGGGGAGACTGAAGCTTTCTTT
CASSIIGGETEAFF
>NA|TRBV27|TRBJ2-3|NA
TGTGCCAGCAGTTTAAGGGGGGCACGCGCGCAGTATTTT
CASSLRGARAQYF
>few|TRBV19|TRBJ2-7|NA
TGTGCCAGCTCAGCCGTAGGGTACGAGCAGTACTTC
CASSAVGYEQYF
>once|TRBV5-1|TRBJ2-5|TRBD1
TGCGCCAGCAGCCCGCGGACAGGGGGCGCTCGGGAGACCCAGTACTTC
CASSPRTGGARETQYF
>NA|TRBV5-4|TRBJ2-2|NA
TGTGCCAGCAGCACGGACCTCACCGGGGAGCTGTTTTTT
CASSTDLTGELFF
>NA|TRBV7-2|TRBJ2-3|NA
TGTGCCAGCAGCTTAGACCTAGCGTCCTCGAAAGATACGCAGTATTTT
CASSLDLASSKDTQYF
>NA|TRBV7-2|TRBJ2-1|NA
TGTGCCAGCAGCTCCGCTCAGGGGAACAATGAGCAGTTCTTC
CASSSAQGNNEQFF
>NA|TRBV9|TRBJ2-2|NA
TGTGCCAGCAGCGTGCGCCCTGACGGGACCGGGGAGCTGTTTTTT
CASSVRPDGTGELFF
>NA|TRBV6-6|TRBJ1-5|NA
TGTGCCAGCGTGACGGCTGATAGCAATCAGCCCCAGCATTTT
CASVTADSNQPQHF
>NA|TRBV27|TRBJ1-6|NA
TGTGCCAGCAGTTTCTCCGCCTTGGTCGACATGGCGGGACCCCTCCACTTT
CASSFSALVDMAGPLHF
>NA|TRBV7-8|TRBJ1-3|NA
TGTGCCAGCAGCTTATCCAGCGGCCTGAGGGCTGGAAACACCATATATTTT
CASSLSSGLRAGNTIYF
>NA|TRBV7-2|TRBJ2-2|NA
TGTGCCAGCAGCTGGAGTATGTACCCCGGGGAGCTGTTTTTT
CASSWSMYPGELFF
>NA|TRBV9|TRBJ2-3|NA
TGTGCCAGCAGCGTCCAACAGGGCCCAGATACGCAGTATTTT
CASSVQQGPDTQYF
>NA|TRBV29-1|TRBJ2-2|NA
TGCAGCGTTATTGGAATATACACCGGGGAGCTGTTTTTT
CSVIGIYTGELFF
>NA|TRBV6-1|TRBJ2-1|TRBD2
TGTGCCAGCAGTGAAGCGGGTGTTAGCGGGAGGTGGTTCTTC
CASSEAGVSGRWFF
>NA|TRBV12-3/TRBV12-4|TRBJ1-5|NA
TGTGCCAGCAGTTTAGACAGGGACCAGCCCCAGCATTTT
CASSLDRDQPQHF
>NA|TRBV10-1|TRBJ2-2|TRBD2
TGCGCCAGCAGGTGGACTAGCGGGGACGCGAACACCGGGGAGCTGTTTTTT
CASRWTSGDANTGELFF
>NA|TRBV30|TRBJ1-1|TRBD1
TGTGCCTGGAGCTTAAGTACAGGGGGCGCCAGAGGAGCTTTCTTT
CAWSLSTGGARGAFF
>NA|TRBV30|TRBJ1-4|TRBD1
TGTGCCTGGAGTCCGGACAGGGTATCAACTAATGAAAAACTGTTTTTT
CAWSPDRVSTNEKLFF
>NA|TRBV6-5|TRBJ2-1|TRBD2
TGTGCCAGCAGTTCTAGCGGGGCCTACAATGAGCAGTTCTTC
CASSSSGAYNEQFF
>NA|TRBV18|TRBJ2-2|NA
TGTGCCAGCTCACCACAGGAGGGACTCAACACCGGGGAGCTGTTTTTT
CASSPQEGLNTGELFF
>NA|TRBV24-1|TRBJ2-1|NA
TGTGCCTCGGCCGCGGAAAAAGGCAGCTCCTACAATGAGCAGTTCTTC
CASAAEKGSSYNEQFF
>NA|TRBV18|TRBJ1-5|NA
TGTGCCAGCAACGCGGGGTATAGCAATCAGCCCCAGCATTTT
CASNAGYSNQPQHF
>NA|TRBV19|TRBJ1-2|NA
TGTGCTTCGGCGGGGCTCTATGGCTACACCTTC
CASAGLYGYTF
>few|TRBV19|TRBJ2-7|TRBD1
TGTGCCAGTAGCCCGGGACAGTCCTACGAGCAGTACTTC
CASSPGQSYEQYF
>NA|TRBV29-1|TRBJ2-3|TRBD1
TGCAGCGTCTCCCTCTTGGGGACAGTCCTAACAGATACGCAGTATTTT
CSVSLLGTVLTDTQYF
>NA|TRBV3-1/TRBV3-2|TRBJ2-4|NA
TGTGCCAGCAGCCAAGATCTGGTGGGACTAGCCAAAAACATTCAGTACTTC
CASSQDLVGLAKNIQYF
>NA|TRBV5-6|TRBJ2-7|NA
TGTGCCAGCAGCTTGGTGGGGATCCCCTACGAGCAGTACTTC
CASSLVGIPYEQYF
>NA|TRBV30|TRBJ1-4|NA
TGTGCCTGGAGTGTAGGGGGGCAGTTTACTAATGAAAAACTGTTTTTT
CAWSVGGQFTNEKLFF